This record covers a single TCR beta chain. The data are from a study of blood T cell repertoires in COVID-19. Background on the study: Spain, Italy and the United States supplied samples that represented acute and convalescent COVID-19. PBMCs, B-cell-depleted T cells, or T cells were the source of the cDNA or gDNA that made up the material.

In the authors' methods: Nucleated cell number was recorded as an estimate derived from reference gene primer amplification. Assay: immunoSEQ multiplex PCR; the TCRdb copy retains only in-frame clones and omits some. Clone size and the V and J calls come from that table; the DNA yielded D and trimming. Here the sample spans 100,000 to 120,000 clones, roughly 85% being singletons. CDR3 length: 20 amino acids. The trim removed 3 bases at V and 0 bases at J, leaving 16 bases unmatched. Germline CDR1 and CDR2: KGHSH and LQKENI. This sequence joins TRBV18 and TRBJ2-5; 10 bases are a match to TRBD2. Sequenced sample: peripheral blood. The TCR sequence derives from a human donor in a cohort sampled during active COVID-19. The CDR3 DNA reads TGTGCCAGCTCACCCAATCCCGGGACTAGCGCAGCCCCAAACCAAGAGACCCAGTACTTC. Amino acid sequence: CASSPNPGTSAAPNQETQYF.